This passage covers 28 T cell receptor beta chains from one sample sequenced in a study of identical twins. TCRdb reprocessed the 5' RACE reads with MiXCR, giving one entry per CDR3 protein. Altogether more than 1.5 million distinct CDR3 sequences are present, under 35% being singletons, with the ten largest covering 0.27%. Sequencing input: cord blood. The receptors come from a newborn girl in good health.

This clonotype was detected a few times. This sequence joins TRBV10-2 and TRBJ1-5, with unresolved D. Germline CDR1 WSHSY, CDR2 SAAADI. V was clipped by 9 bases and J by 0 bases, with 15 bases between them. This CDR3 has 15 amino acids. The CDR3 coding sequence is TGCGCCAGTATTGGGTCCATTTATAGCAATCAGCCCCAGCATTTT. Amino acids: CASIGSIYSNQPQHF.

The chain is built from TRBV28 and TRBJ1-5, with 10 bases identical to TRBD1. The germline gives CDR1 MDHEN, CDR2 SYDVKM. The CDR3 contains 19 residues. V dropped 6 bases and J dropped 1; count of bases not matched to a gene: 15. This chain's CDR3 is CASRSRGDRGGKSNQPQHF. CDR3 sequence (DNA): TGTGCCAGCAGGTCTCGGGGGGACAGGGGCGGGAAAAGCAATCAGCCCCAGCATTTT.

The chain couples TRBV29-1 to TRBJ2-7; D not certain. V lost 4 bases and J lost 6, with 10 bases in between. CDR3 length: 11 amino acids. Germline loops: CDR1 SQVTM, CDR2 ANQGSEA. The DNA of the CDR3 is TGCAGCGTTGTCCGGACCGGCGAGCAGTACTTC. As protein: CSVVRTGEQYF.

The chain has TRBV5-4 and TRBJ2-3, with D perhaps TRBD2 (6 bases). The CDR3 extends over 16 amino acids. V lost 4 bases, J lost 2 bases, and 17 bases lay in between. CDR1 and CDR2 (germline): SGHNT, YYREEE (reference sequence). This chain's CDR3 is CASSRDFVPPTDTQYF. The CDR3 DNA follows: TGTGCCAGCAGCAGGGACTTCGTGCCCCCCACAGATACGCAGTATTTT.

The rearrangement uses TRBV11-2 and TRBJ2-1, with D possibly TRBD2 on 6 matching bases. Germline CDR1 is SGHAT and CDR2 is FQNNGV. This CDR3 region has 13 residues. Deletions cut 2 bases from V and 6 bases from J, with 8 bases between. The DNA of the CDR3 is TGTGCCAGCAGCTTACCAGCGGGCAATGAGCAGTTCTTC. Protein: CASSLPAGNEQFF.

The chain combines TRBV3-1 with TRBJ2-1, with 14 bases lining up with TRBD2. Trimming took 3 bases from V and 6 from J; bases not matched to a gene: 4. The V gene's germline CDR1 is LGHDT and CDR2 YNNKEL (reference sequence). The CDR3 contains 16 residues. The CDR3 sequence: CASSQGLAGVRNEQFF. The CDR3 coding sequence is TGTGCCAGCAGCCAGGGACTAGCGGGAGTCCGCAATGAGCAGTTCTTC.

This clonotype has a handful of counts. V gene TRBV9 combines with J gene TRBJ2-1; D ambiguous. The germline V gene has CDR1 SGDLS and CDR2 YYNGEE. Trimming pared 4 bases from V and 10 bases from J, leaving 15 bases between. This CDR3 spans 13 amino acids. The chain's CDR3 is CASSSESGLEQFF. CDR3 DNA: TGTGCCAGCAGCTCGGAATCCGGCCTGGAGCAGTTCTTC.

V gene TRBV7-2 combines with J gene TRBJ2-7; 9 bases match TRBD2. The CDR3 extends over 15 amino acids. The germline V gene encodes CDR1 SGHTA and CDR2 FQGNSA. Germline trimming cut 6 bases from V and 7 bases from J; bases unmatched to any gene: 13. The CDR3 spells CASRFSGGSYNEQYF. The CDR3 bases are TGTGCCAGCAGGTTCAGCGGGGGGTCCTACAATGAGCAGTACTTC.

The CDR3 sequence is CSAKQGYEQYF. Here the CDR3 DNA reads TGCAGTGCCAAGCAGGGCTACGAGCAGTACTTC. The rearrangement joins TRBV20-1 to TRBJ2-7; D might be TRBD1 (5 bases). CDR3 size: 11 residues. Trimming shortened V by 6 bases and J by 3 bases, and 9 bases separated the two germline ends. The V gene's germline CDR1 is DFQATT and CDR2 SNEGSKA (reference sequence).

The V and J genes are TRBV20-1 and TRBJ2-1; the D gene is possibly TRBD2 (6 bases). Trimming shortened V by 2 bases and J by 10 bases, and 18 bases separated the two germline ends. The CDR3 covers 14 residues. Germline V gene lookup returns CDR1 DFQATT and CDR2 SNEGSKA (reference sequence). This chain's CDR3 is CSARSAGGPYEQFF. In DNA, the CDR3 is TGCAGTGCTAGATCCGCCGGGGGACCTTACGAGCAGTTCTTC.

The CDR3 nucleotides read TGTGCCAGCAGGGGTATTACAAAGCGTAGGGGGCCCAATGAGCAGTTCTTC. It is translated as CASRGITKRRGPNEQFF. The chain uses TRBV4-2 and TRBJ2-1; 7 bases match TRBD1. The V segment lost 6 bases and the J segment 6 bases; nucleotides outside the gene matches: 17. Germline V gene lookup returns CDR1 LGHNA and CDR2 YNFKEQ. This CDR3 is built from 17 residues.

A few counts support this clonotype. Here the CDR3 DNA reads TGTGCCAGTATGAAGACTAGCGGGATTGGCGAGCAGTACTTC. Its protein product is CASMKTSGIGEQYF. The chain couples TRBV19 to TRBJ2-7; TRBD2 matches 11 bases. CDR1 LNHDA and CDR2 SQIVND come from the germline V gene (reference sequence). The J segment lost 6 bases and the V segment lost 7 bases, leaving 8 bases of the junction unmatched. The CDR3 totals 14 residues.

The rearrangement joins TRBV30 to TRBJ1-4; possible D gene TRBD1, 5 bases. Germline assignment: CDR1 GTSNPN and CDR2 SVGIG (reference sequence). This CDR3 is built from 15 residues. V shed 0 bases and J shed 4 bases, with 12 bases lying between them. The CDR3 DNA reads as TGTGCCTGGAGTGTACAAGGGACCCTTAATGAAAAACTGTTTTTT. Protein sequence: CAWSVQGTLNEKLFF.

The genes are TRBV6-5 and TRBJ2-5; D remains ambiguous. The V and J ends lost 2 bases and 0 bases respectively, with 16 bases between them. The CDR3 consists of 17 residues. Germline assignment: CDR1 MNHEY and CDR2 SVGAGI. The CDR3 is CASSYGVAVSNQETQYF. CDR3 in DNA: TGTGCCAGCAGTTACGGAGTAGCCGTCAGTAACCAAGAGACCCAGTACTTC.

This clonotype was detected only a few times. This chain links TRBV20-1 with TRBJ1-2, with D possibly matching TRBD1 (5 bases). CDR3 length equals 11 residues. The ends were cut back, 3 bases at V and 6 bases at J, with 8 bases in the middle. Germline loops: CDR1 DFQATT, CDR2 SNEGSKA (reference sequence). The CDR3 DNA reads as TGCAGTGCTAGGGTAGGGGATGGCTACACCTTC. Amino acids: CSARVGDGYTF.

The CDR3 sequence: CASTMGGQGTDTQYF. The CDR3 nucleotides are TGTGCCAGCACCATGGGGGGCCAGGGCACAGATACGCAGTATTTT. The chain recombines TRBV12-3 or TRBV12-4 with TRBJ2-3; D may be TRBD1 or TRBD2 (6 bases each). The CDR3 is 15 residues long. Deletions cut 7 bases from V and 1 base from J, with 15 bases between.

In its sample, this clonotype was seen a few times. The chain couples TRBV6-1 to TRBJ1-4, with a possible D match to TRBD1 (6 bases). V was cut by 6 bases and J by 7 bases, with 15 bases left in between. CDR3 length: 14 residues. The germline V gene has CDR1 MNHNS and CDR2 SASEGT. The DNA for the CDR3 is TGTGCCAGCAGAGGGGGAACGGGGGGTGAAAAACTGTTTTTT. Translation: CASRGGTGGEKLFF.

V and J are TRBV9 and TRBJ2-3; TRBD2 aligns across 10 bases. Germline CDR1 is SGDLS and CDR2 is YYNGEE. The CDR3 totals 16 residues. V was pared by 5 bases and J by 3 bases, with 9 bases of the junction left unmatched. In nucleotides, the CDR3 is TGTGCCAGCAGGGCCGGCCTAGCGGGGGAAACAGATACGCAGTATTTT. This sequence encodes CASRAGLAGETDTQYF. The full variable domain, with the rest looked up from reference TRBV9 and TRBJ2-3, is DSGVTQTPKHLITATGQRVTLRCSPRSGDLSVYWYQQSLDQGLQFLIQYYNGEERAKGNILERFSAQQFPDLHSELNLSSLELGDSALYFCASRAGLAGETDTQYFGPGTRLTVL.

This clonotype was seen a few times. This chain uses TRBV3-1 with TRBJ1-4; D call uncertain. The germline CDR1 and CDR2 sequences are LGHDT and YNNKEL (reference sequence). Trimming removed 0 bases at V and 4 bases at J, with 6 bases between. The CDR3 runs to 14 residues. In DNA, the CDR3 is TGTGCCAGCAGCCAAGATTTCAATAATGAAAAACTGTTTTTT. Its protein product is CASSQDFNNEKLFF. Looking up the rest from reference TRBV3-1 and TRBJ1-4 gives the full variable domain: DTAVSQTPKYLVTQMGNDKSIKCEQNLGHDTMYWYKQDSKKFLKIMFSYNNKELIINETVPNRFSPKSPDKAHLNLHINSLELGDSAVYFCASSQDFNNEKLFFGSGTQLSVL.

This clonotype was detected only a few times. The CDR3 DNA follows: TGTGCCAGCAGCCCCTCGGAACCTAACTATGGCTACACCTTC. It yields the protein CASSPSEPNYGYTF. The chain links TRBV14 to TRBJ1-2; D gene unclear. Trimming removed 4 bases from V and 0 bases from J, with 9 bases in between. Germline loops: CDR1 SGHDN, CDR2 FVKESK. The CDR3 covers 14 residues.

The chain couples TRBV28 to TRBJ1-6, with D perhaps matching TRBD1 (6 bases). Germline V CDR1 and CDR2: MDHEN, SYDVKM. This CDR3 contains 15 residues. Trimming pared 5 bases from V and 0 bases from J, leaving 8 bases between. Here the CDR3 reads CASSTTGSYNSPLHF. Here the CDR3 DNA reads TGTGCCAGCAGTACGACAGGCTCCTATAATTCACCCCTCCACTTT.

The table lists this clonotype with a few counts. The chain combines TRBV27 with TRBJ2-4; D is possibly TRBD1 (6 bases). Germline CDR1 and CDR2: MNHEY and SMNVEV (reference sequence). V lost 6 bases and J lost 2, with 14 bases in between. This CDR3 is built from 15 residues. As DNA, the CDR3 is TGTGCCAGCAGCTATGGGGGCAGGTCCAAAAACATTCAGTACTTC. Translating gives CASSYGGRSKNIQYF.

This chain links TRBV11-1 with TRBJ1-1; D remains ambiguous. Germline V lookup: CDR1 SGHAT, CDR2 FQDESV (reference sequence). The CDR3 is 16 amino acids. Trimming removed 6 bases from V and 0 bases from J, with 17 bases in between. The CDR3 loop is CASRLGSGMVNTEAFF. CDR3 bases: TGTGCCAGCAGGCTCGGATCGGGTATGGTGAACACTGAAGCTTTCTTT.

The chain links TRBV20-1 to TRBJ2-3; no definite D call. The germline V gene encodes CDR1 DFQATT and CDR2 SNEGSKA (reference sequence). The CDR3 extends over 13 amino acids. V was pared by 5 bases and J by 3 bases, with 12 bases between. The CDR3 nucleotides read TGCAGTGCTGGCCGGGTTGAGACAGATACGCAGTATTTT. This translates into CSAGRVETDTQYF.

A few counts support this clonotype. The V gene is TRBV5-1, the J gene TRBJ2-7; D ambiguous. V shed 6 bases and J shed 2 bases, with 9 bases lying between them. There are 12 residues in the CDR3. Germline values: CDR1 SGHRS, CDR2 YFSETQ. CDR3 residues: CASIPSPYEQYF. CDR3 in DNA: TGCGCCAGCATCCCCTCCCCCTACGAGCAGTACTTC.

This clonotype has a handful of counts. The CDR3, as DNA: TGTGCCAGCAGCTTAAGCACAGGACTAGCGGTCCTCTACGAGCAGTACTTC. This translates into CASSLSTGLAVLYEQYF. The genes are TRBV7-9 and TRBJ2-7; 10 bases agree with TRBD2. Germline V gives CDR1 SEHNR, CDR2 FQNEAQ (reference sequence). The length of the CDR3 is 17 residues. V gave up 2 bases and J gave up 3 bases; unmatched junction bases: 10.

V gene TRBV28 combines with J gene TRBJ1-2; 10 nucleotides align to TRBD1. This CDR3 has 13 amino acids. Germline CDR1 is MDHEN and CDR2 is SYDVKM. With 6 bases clipped from V and 8 bases from J, the junction kept 6 bases outside the gene matches. The CDR3, as DNA: TGTGCCAGCAGAGGACAGGGGGATCGGGGCTACACCTTC. It codes for CASRGQGDRGYTF.

V usage is TRBV3-1 and J usage is TRBJ2-3; weak D call: TRBD2 (5 bases). CDR1 is LGHDT and CDR2 is YNNKEL in the germline V gene (reference sequence). V was cut by 4 bases and J by 8 bases, with 19 bases left in between. The CDR3 has 15 residues. The CDR3 loop reads CASSPGSFRGVTQYF. The CDR3 DNA reads TGTGCCAGCAGCCCGGGGTCGTTTCGTGGAGTTACGCAGTATTTT.